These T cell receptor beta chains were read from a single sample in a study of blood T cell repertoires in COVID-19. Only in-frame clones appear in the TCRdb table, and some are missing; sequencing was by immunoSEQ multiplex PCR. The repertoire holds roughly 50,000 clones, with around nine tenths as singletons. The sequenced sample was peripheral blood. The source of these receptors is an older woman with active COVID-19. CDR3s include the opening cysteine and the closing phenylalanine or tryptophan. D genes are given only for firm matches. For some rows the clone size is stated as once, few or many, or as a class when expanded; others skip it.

DNA: TGCGCCAGCAGCTTGGGGGGGCGCTCCCCAGGGGATACGCAGTATTTT
CDR3: CASSLGGRSPGDTQYF
V: TRBV5-1
size: NA
J: TRBJ2-3
D: NA

DNA: TGTGCCAGCAGGCGGGGACAGGGTCATGCGGGCTACACCTTC
CDR3: CASRRGQGHAGYTF
V: TRBV6-6
size: few
J: TRBJ1-2
D: TRBD1

DNA: TGTGCCAGCAGTTACCCGGGACAGGGCAATCAGCCCCAGCATTTT
CDR3: CASSYPGQGNQPQHF
V: TRBV6-2/TRBV6-3
size: NA
J: TRBJ1-5
D: TRBD1

DNA: TGCGCCAGCAGCCACGGACTAGCGGGGGAGCTAGCCAAAAACATTCAGTACTTC
CDR3: CASSHGLAGELAKNIQYF
V: TRBV5-1
size: NA
J: TRBJ2-4
D: TRBD2

DNA: TGCGCCAGCAGCTTGGGGGTAGCCGATACCACCTATGGCTACACCTTC
CDR3: CASSLGVADTTYGYTF
V: TRBV5-1
size: NA
J: TRBJ1-2
D: NA

DNA: TGTGCCAGCAGTCCGTTTGAAAGGGGCGGCTACACCTTC
CDR3: CASSPFERGGYTF
V: TRBV6-5
size: NA
J: TRBJ1-2
D: NA

DNA: TGTGCCAGCAGCTCATCGGGGGTAAGCAATCAGCCCCAGCATTTT
CDR3: CASSSSGVSNQPQHF
V: TRBV7-8
size: NA
J: TRBJ1-5
D: NA

DNA: TGTGCCAGCAGCCCCCGGGACAGCTATGGCTACACCTTC
CDR3: CASSPRDSYGYTF
V: TRBV9
size: NA
J: TRBJ1-2
D: TRBD1

DNA: TGTGCCAGCAGCGGTGGACAGACTGGAAACACCATATATTTT
CDR3: CASSGGQTGNTIYF
V: TRBV9
size: NA
J: TRBJ1-3
D: NA

DNA: TGCGCCAGCAGCCAATCAGGCGGGCCCTATGGCTACACCTTC
CDR3: CASSQSGGPYGYTF
V: TRBV4-1
size: NA
J: TRBJ1-2
D: NA

DNA: TGCAGCGTTGGCACAGGTCCTGGAAGCACTGAAGCTTTCTTT
CDR3: CSVGTGPGSTEAFF
V: TRBV29-1
size: NA
J: TRBJ1-1
D: NA

DNA: TGTGCCAGCAGCTCCGTTAAGGGGATTTTTAACTATGGCTACACCTTC
CDR3: CASSSVKGIFNYGYTF
V: TRBV5-4
size: NA
J: TRBJ1-2
D: NA

DNA: TGTGCCAGCAGCACGCGGGGGCATGATACGCAGTATTTT
CDR3: CASSTRGHDTQYF
V: TRBV4-2
size: NA
J: TRBJ2-3
D: NA

DNA: TGTGCCAGCAGTGAATGGAAGCGGGGGGTGGCCGGGGAGCTGTTTTTT
CDR3: CASSEWKRGVAGELFF
V: TRBV25-1
size: once
J: TRBJ2-2
D: TRBD2

DNA: TGTGCCAGCAGTCCCTTCAGGGGGTATAATTCACCCCTCCACTTT
CDR3: CASSPFRGYNSPLHF
V: TRBV5-4
size: NA
J: TRBJ1-6
D: TRBD1

DNA: TGTGCCACCAGTGACAACTACCAAGAGACCCAGTACTTC
CDR3: CATSDNYQETQYF
V: TRBV24-1
size: NA
J: TRBJ2-5
D: NA

DNA: TGTGCGCAATCGAGGGCTCCTAATGAAAAACTGTTTTTT
CDR3: CAQSRAPNEKLFF
V: TRBV5-4
size: NA
J: TRBJ1-4
D: NA

DNA: TGTGCCAGCATGTTCGATGTAGTGAACACTGAAGCTTTCTTT
CDR3: CASMFDVVNTEAFF
V: TRBV6-5
size: NA
J: TRBJ1-1
D: NA

DNA: TGTGCCAGCAGTTACGTGCTAGGTCCCTACGAGCAGTACTTC
CDR3: CASSYVLGPYEQYF
V: TRBV6-5
size: NA
J: TRBJ2-7
D: NA

DNA: TGCGCCAGCAGCATGGACAGGGCGGCGGCGGGCTATGGCTACACCTTC
CDR3: CASSMDRAAAGYGYTF
V: TRBV5-1
size: once
J: TRBJ1-2
D: TRBD1

DNA: TGCGCCAGCAGCCAGCAGGGGGCAGGTGAGCAGTTCTTC
CDR3: CASSQQGAGEQFF
V: TRBV4-3
size: NA
J: TRBJ2-1
D: TRBD1

DNA: TGTGCCAGCAGCCCATCTGGGGCCAACGTCCTGACTTTC
CDR3: CASSPSGANVLTF
V: TRBV9
size: NA
J: TRBJ2-6
D: NA

DNA: TGCAGTGCTAGTGGGCCGGGACAGGTCTATGGCTACACCTTC
CDR3: CSASGPGQVYGYTF
V: TRBV20-1
size: once
J: TRBJ1-2
D: TRBD1

DNA: TGTGCCAGCAATCCCTGGCCCGACGGGACTTTCTTT
CDR3: CASNPWPDGTFF
V: TRBV27
size: NA
J: TRBJ1-1
D: NA

DNA: TGTGCCAGCAGCCCGGGGGGGATGAACACTGAAGCTTTCTTT
CDR3: CASSPGGMNTEAFF
V: TRBV11-1
size: NA
J: TRBJ1-1
D: NA